The 2 T cell receptor beta chains presented below share a single source sample, sequenced in a study of resident and recirculating memory T cells in vitiligo (dated by TCRdb to 2017 to 2018). The library was produced with the immunoSEQ multiplex PCR assay. TCRdb took this table from immuneACCESS and kept in-frame rearrangements with V and J called. Such tables lack part of the clones; where checked against another copy, unresolved V genes explain under half of the gap, and the rest is unexplained. Recorded for this sample are roughly 40,000 clones; approximately 91% of them occurred a single time. The ten largest clones capture 4.5% of the sample. Sequencing input: blood. The receptors originated from a male donor with vitiligo.

The chain is built from TRBV30 and TRBJ2-7; 13 nucleotides line up with TRBD2. Germline V gene sequence: CDR1 GTSNPN, CDR2 SVGIG (reference sequence). The CDR3 runs 15 residues. Trimming took 5 bases from V and 1 from J; bases not matched to a gene: 5. The CDR3, as DNA: TGTGCCTGGGCTCTGGGACTAGCGGGGTCCTACGAGCAGTACTTC. It encodes CAWALGLAGSYEQYF.

This chain connects TRBV7-2 to TRBJ1-1; the D gene is possibly TRBD1 (6 bases). There are 14 residues in the CDR3. Trimming pared 5 bases from V and 0 bases from J, leaving 10 bases between. The germline V gene encodes CDR1 SGHTA and CDR2 FQGNSA. In nucleotides, the CDR3 is TGTGCCAGCAGCCCCAGGACAGTGAACACTGAAGCTTTCTTT. The encoded protein is CASSPRTVNTEAFF.